This TCR beta chain was obtained from a study of OX40 agonist ivuxolimab in advanced cancers. Whole-study context: Ivuxolimab was administered intravenously to patients at 0.01 to 10 mg/kg every 2 weeks. Findings and caveats of the study: The expanded peripheral T cells' antigen specificity was not determined.

Notes on this clone: Its specificity is unknown.

Some clones are missing from TCRdb's copy, which holds only in-frame ones; the method was immunoSEQ multiplex PCR. The sample holds about 68,000 clones, around 84% seen once. The sequence came from an adult with an advanced solid tumor such as melanoma, head and neck, liver or kidney cancer. The sequencing here drew on CD4+ or CD8+ T cells sorted from blood, taken in a trial of the OX40 agonist ivuxolimab.

The CDR3 region is CASSPGTVSYEQYF. The CDR3 DNA sequence: TGTGCCAGCAGCCCCGGGACGGTTTCCTACGAGCAGTACTTC. V is TRBV9 and J is TRBJ2-7; D tentatively fits TRBD1 or TRBD2 (5 bases each). The CDR3 sequence is 14 residues long. Germline V gene sequence: CDR1 SGDLS, CDR2 YYNGEE. The ends were cut back, 4 bases at V and 1 base at J, with 12 bases in the middle.